The subject of this entry is one T cell receptor (beta chain). The antigen remains unidentified. This specimen belongs to a study of cytomegalovirus exposure and HLA in healthy donors. About the research overall: Genotyping of hundreds of donors showed that about 84% belonged to the Caucasian-associated ancestry cluster.

Study-wide points: A previous analysis found most TCR beta V segments productive roughly 87% or roughly 30% of the time. Based on reports, TCR beta sequences accurately predicted HLA-A and HLA-B alleles for most subjects. With later analysis, a missense DCLRE1C variant became linked to TCR beta V- and J-gene trimming.

This CDR3 is built from 15 residues. Germline lookup yields CDR1 PRHDT and CDR2 FYEKMQ (reference sequence). V was pared by 5 bases and J by 2 bases, with 5 bases of the junction left unmatched. 13 Jbeta primers and 60 Vbeta primers were used for the PCR. The assay was immunoSEQ multiplex PCR, and TCRdb's table has in-frame clones only and misses some. The sample consists of some 150,000 clones, around 82% of them appearing once. The sequence derives from a woman aged 45-59 years in good health and CMV-seropositive. Sequenced sample: PBMCs. V gene TRBV13 combines with J gene TRBJ2-7; 11 nucleotides agree with TRBD1. DNA for the CDR3: TGTGCCAGCAGCCCGAAGGGACAGGGGGCCTACGAGCAGTACTTC. This gives the protein CASSPKGQGAYEQYF.